The present entry profiles one T cell receptor (beta chain) with its context. TCRdb keeps only in-frame clones here, not all; method: immunoSEQ multiplex PCR. Counted here are about 250,000 clones, 90% to 95% occurring once; the ten biggest clones make up approximately 2%. The record originates from a study of blood T cell repertoires in COVID-19. V trimming: 3 bases; J trimming: 2 bases; junction bases outside the gene matches: 3. CDR1 and CDR2 from the germline V gene are DFQATT and SNEGSKA (reference sequence). The CDR3 has 14 residues. The chain couples TRBV20-1 to TRBJ2-7, with 11 nucleotides matching TRBD2. The sequence was obtained from a woman younger than 30 who had recovered from COVID-19. Sequencing used PBMCs or T cells enriched from blood (not recorded which). CDR3 DNA: TGCAGTGCTAGTTTTAGCGGGAGGGCCTACGAGCAGTACTTC. Its protein product is CSASFSGRAYEQYF.